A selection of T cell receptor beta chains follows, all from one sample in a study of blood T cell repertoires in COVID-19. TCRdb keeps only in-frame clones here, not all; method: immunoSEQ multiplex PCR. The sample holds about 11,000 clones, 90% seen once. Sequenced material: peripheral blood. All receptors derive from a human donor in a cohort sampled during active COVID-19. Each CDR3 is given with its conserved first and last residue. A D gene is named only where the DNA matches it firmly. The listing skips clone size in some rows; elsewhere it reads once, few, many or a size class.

CASSRPRAYEQYF	TGTGCCAGCAGTCGTCCTCGGGCCTACGAGCAGTACTTC	TRBJ2-7	NA	NA	TRBV5-4
CASGGRRETQYF	TGTGCCAGCGGGGGGAGGAGAGAGACCCAGTACTTC	TRBJ2-5	NA	NA	TRBV28
CASSYSPGFSGNTIYF	TGTGCCAGCAGTTACTCACCCGGTTTCTCTGGAAACACCATATATTTT	TRBJ1-3	NA	NA	TRBV6-5
CASSENRDDQPQHF	TGTGCCAGCAGTGAGAACAGGGATGATCAGCCCCAGCATTTT	TRBJ1-5	few	NA	TRBV2
CASSRGGSTDTQYF	TGCGCCAGCAGCCGAGGAGGATCCACAGATACGCAGTATTTT	TRBJ2-3	few	NA	TRBV4-1
CASTLGGLAATGELFF	TGTGCCAGCACCCTGGGGGGACTAGCGGCCACCGGGGAGCTGTTTTTT	TRBJ2-2	NA	TRBD2	TRBV5-6
CASSLRRGDTQYF	TGTGCCAGCAGCTTACGGCGGGGGGATACGCAGTATTTT	TRBJ2-3	NA	TRBD2	TRBV7-3
CASSESGQGPYEQYF	TGCGCCAGCAGTGAGTCGGGACAGGGTCCATACGAGCAGTACTTC	TRBJ2-7	NA	TRBD1	TRBV10-2
CASSFPAGVSTDTQYF	TGTGCCAGCAGCTTCCCAGCGGGGGTTAGCACAGATACGCAGTATTTT	TRBJ2-3	NA	TRBD2	TRBV5-4
CASSLVAGGRDEQFF	TGTGCCAGCAGCTTAGTAGCAGGGGGCCGAGATGAGCAGTTCTTC	TRBJ2-1	once	TRBD1	TRBV11-2
CASSYRPGGSFGYTF	TGTGCCAGCAGTTACAGACCGGGGGGATCGTTTGGCTACACCTTC	TRBJ1-2	NA	NA	TRBV7-2
CASSDQGGAYEQYF	TGTGCCAGCAGCGACCAGGGGGGCGCCTACGAGCAGTACTTC	TRBJ2-7	NA	NA	TRBV6-2/TRBV6-3
CASSGTLNTGELFF	TGCGCCAGCTCGGGAACGCTGAACACCGGGGAGCTGTTTTTT	TRBJ2-2	NA	NA	TRBV10-2
CASSQYPGWTEAFF	TGTGCCAGCAGCCAATATCCGGGGTGGACTGAAGCTTTCTTT	TRBJ1-1	once	NA	TRBV14
CASSTLRDRGRETQYF	TGTGCCAGTAGTACGCTCCGGGACAGGGGGCGAGAGACCCAGTACTTC	TRBJ2-5	NA	TRBD1	TRBV19
CASSLDGGPANEKLFF	TGTGCCAGCAGCTTAGACGGGGGGCCAGCTAATGAAAAACTGTTTTTT	TRBJ1-4	NA	NA	TRBV11-3
CASSVGDVRGSGNTIYF	TGTGCCAGCAGCGTAGGGGACGTCAGGGGCTCTGGAAACACCATATATTTT	TRBJ1-3	NA	NA	TRBV9
CASSPPVRDEQYF	TGTGCCAGCAGCCCCCCGGTACGGGACGAGCAGTACTTC	TRBJ2-7	once	NA	TRBV21-1
CASTYLDSSYNEQFF	TGTGCCAGCACCTACCTCGACAGCTCCTACAATGAGCAGTTCTTC	TRBJ2-1	NA	NA	TRBV28
CASTWGGMNTEAFF	TGTGCCAGCACCTGGGGGGGCATGAACACTGAAGCTTTCTTT	TRBJ1-1	NA	NA	TRBV7-9
CASSFPSARTEAFF	TGTGCCAGCAGCTTTCCGAGCGCCCGCACTGAAGCTTTCTTT	TRBJ1-1	NA	NA	TRBV7-9
CASSRGGAEETQYF	TGTGCCAGCAGCCGGGGAGGAGCGGAGGAGACCCAGTACTTC	TRBJ2-5	NA	NA	TRBV7-2